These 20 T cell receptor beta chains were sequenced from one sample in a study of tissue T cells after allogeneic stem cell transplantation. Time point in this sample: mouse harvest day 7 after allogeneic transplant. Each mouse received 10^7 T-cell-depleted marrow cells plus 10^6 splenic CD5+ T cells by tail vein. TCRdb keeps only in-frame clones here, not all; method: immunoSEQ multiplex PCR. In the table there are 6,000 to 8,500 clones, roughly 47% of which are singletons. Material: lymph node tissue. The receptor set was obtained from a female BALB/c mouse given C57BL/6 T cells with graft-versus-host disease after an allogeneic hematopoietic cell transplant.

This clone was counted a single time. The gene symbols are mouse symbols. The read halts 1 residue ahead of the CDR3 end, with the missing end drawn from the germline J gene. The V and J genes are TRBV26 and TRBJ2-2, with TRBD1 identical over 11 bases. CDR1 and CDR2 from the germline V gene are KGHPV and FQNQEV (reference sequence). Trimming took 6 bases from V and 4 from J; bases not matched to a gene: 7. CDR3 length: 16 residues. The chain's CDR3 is CASRLGTGGGTGQLYF. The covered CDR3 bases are TGTGCCAGCAGGCTCGGGACAGGGGGGGGCACCGGGCAGCTCTAC.

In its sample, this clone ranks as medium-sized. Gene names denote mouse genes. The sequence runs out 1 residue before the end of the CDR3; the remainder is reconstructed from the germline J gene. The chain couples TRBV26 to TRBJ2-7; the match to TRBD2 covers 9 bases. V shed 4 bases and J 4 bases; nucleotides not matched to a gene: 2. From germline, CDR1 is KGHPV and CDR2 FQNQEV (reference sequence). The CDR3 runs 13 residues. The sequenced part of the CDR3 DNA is TGTGCCAGCAGTCCGGGACTGGGATATGAACAGTAC. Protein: CASSPGLGYEQY. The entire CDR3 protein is CASSPGLGYEQYF.

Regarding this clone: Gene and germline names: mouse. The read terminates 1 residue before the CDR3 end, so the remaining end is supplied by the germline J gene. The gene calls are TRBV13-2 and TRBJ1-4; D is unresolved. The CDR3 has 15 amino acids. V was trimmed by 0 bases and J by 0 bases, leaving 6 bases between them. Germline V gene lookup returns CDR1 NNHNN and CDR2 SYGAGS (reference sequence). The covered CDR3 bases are TGTGCCAGCGGTGATGCTAGGTTTTCCAACGAAAGATTATTT. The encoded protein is CASGDARFSNERLF. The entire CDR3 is CASGDARFSNERLFF.

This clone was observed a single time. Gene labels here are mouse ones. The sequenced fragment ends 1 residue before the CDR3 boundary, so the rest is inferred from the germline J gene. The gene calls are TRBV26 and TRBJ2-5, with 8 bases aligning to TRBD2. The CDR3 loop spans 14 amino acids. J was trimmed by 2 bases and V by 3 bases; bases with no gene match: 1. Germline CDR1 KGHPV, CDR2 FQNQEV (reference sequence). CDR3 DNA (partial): TGTGCCAGCAGTCTCCTGGGGGGCCAAGACACCCAGTAC. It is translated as CASSLLGGQDTQY. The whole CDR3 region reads CASSLLGGQDTQYF.

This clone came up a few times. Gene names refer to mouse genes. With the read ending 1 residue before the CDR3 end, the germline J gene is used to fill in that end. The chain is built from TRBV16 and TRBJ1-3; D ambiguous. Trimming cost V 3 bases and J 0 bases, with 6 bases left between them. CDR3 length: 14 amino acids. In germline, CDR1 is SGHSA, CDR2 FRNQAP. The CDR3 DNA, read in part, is TGTGCAAGCAGCTTCGGGTATTCTGGAAATACGCTCTAT. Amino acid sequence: CASSFGYSGNTLY. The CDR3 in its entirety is CASSFGYSGNTLYF.

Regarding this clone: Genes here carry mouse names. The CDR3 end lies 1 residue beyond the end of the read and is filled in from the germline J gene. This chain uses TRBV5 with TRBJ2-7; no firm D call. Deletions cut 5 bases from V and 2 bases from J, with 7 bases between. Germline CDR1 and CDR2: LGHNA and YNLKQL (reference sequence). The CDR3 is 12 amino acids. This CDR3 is CASSLGTYEQYF. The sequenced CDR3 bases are TGTGCCAGCAGCTTAGGCACCTATGAACAGTAC.

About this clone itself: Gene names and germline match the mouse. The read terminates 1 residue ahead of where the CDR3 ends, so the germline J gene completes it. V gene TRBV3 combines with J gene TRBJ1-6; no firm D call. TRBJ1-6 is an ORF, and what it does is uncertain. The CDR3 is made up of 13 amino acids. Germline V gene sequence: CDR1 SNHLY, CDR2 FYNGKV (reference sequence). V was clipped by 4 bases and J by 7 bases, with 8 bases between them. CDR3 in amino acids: CASSSLGNSPLYF. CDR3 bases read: TGTGCCAGCAGCTCCCTCGGAAATTCGCCCCTCTAC.

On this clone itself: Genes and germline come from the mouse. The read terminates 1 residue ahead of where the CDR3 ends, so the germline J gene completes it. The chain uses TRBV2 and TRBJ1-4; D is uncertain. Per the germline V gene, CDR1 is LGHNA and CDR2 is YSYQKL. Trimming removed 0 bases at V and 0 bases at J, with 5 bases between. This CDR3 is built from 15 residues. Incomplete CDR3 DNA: TGTGCCAGCAGCCAAGACAATTTTTCCAACGAAAGATTATTT. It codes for CASSQDNFSNERLF. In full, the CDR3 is CASSQDNFSNERLFF.

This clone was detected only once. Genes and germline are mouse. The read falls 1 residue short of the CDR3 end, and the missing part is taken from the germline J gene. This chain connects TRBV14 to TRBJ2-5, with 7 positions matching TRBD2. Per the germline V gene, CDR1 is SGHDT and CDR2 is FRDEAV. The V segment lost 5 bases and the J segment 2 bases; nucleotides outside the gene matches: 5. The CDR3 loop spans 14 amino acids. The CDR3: CASSLTGSQDTQYF. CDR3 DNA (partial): TGTGCCAGCAGCCTGACTGGGTCCCAAGACACCCAGTAC.

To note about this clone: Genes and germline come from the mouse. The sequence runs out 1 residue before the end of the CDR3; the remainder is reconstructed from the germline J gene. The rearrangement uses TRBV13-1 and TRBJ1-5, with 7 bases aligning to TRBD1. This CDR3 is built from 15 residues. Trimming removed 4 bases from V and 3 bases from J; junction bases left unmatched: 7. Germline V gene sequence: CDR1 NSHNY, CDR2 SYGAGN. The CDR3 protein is CASSNAGGGNQAPLF. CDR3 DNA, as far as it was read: TGTGCCAGCAGTAATGCAGGGGGAGGCAACCAGGCTCCGCTT.

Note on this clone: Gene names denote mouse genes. This CDR3 reads CASSQGGINQDTQYF. Incomplete CDR3 DNA: TGTGCCAGCAGCCAAGGGGGGATTAACCAAGACACCCAGTAC. J is TRBJ2-5 and V is TRBV5, with D perhaps being TRBD1 or TRBD2 (5 bases each). The read ends 1 residue early relative to the CDR3; the germline J gene fills the gap. The germline gives CDR1 LGHNA, CDR2 YNLKQL (reference sequence). The CDR3 length is 15 residues. The V and J ends lost 1 base and 0 bases respectively, with 8 bases between them.

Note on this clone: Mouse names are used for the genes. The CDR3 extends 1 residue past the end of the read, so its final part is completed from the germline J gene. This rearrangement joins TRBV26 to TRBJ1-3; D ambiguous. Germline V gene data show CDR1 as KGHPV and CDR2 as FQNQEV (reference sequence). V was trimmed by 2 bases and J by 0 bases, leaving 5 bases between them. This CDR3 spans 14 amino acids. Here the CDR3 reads CASSLGVSGNTLYF. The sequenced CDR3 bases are TGTGCCAGCAGTCTGGGGGTTTCTGGAAATACGCTCTAT.

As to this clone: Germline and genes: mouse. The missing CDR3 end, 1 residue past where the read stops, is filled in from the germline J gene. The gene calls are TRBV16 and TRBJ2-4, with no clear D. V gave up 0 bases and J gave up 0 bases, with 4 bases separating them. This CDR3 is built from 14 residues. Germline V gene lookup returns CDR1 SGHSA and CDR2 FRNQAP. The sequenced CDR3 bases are TGTGCAAGCAGCTTAGATCCCAGTCAAAACACCTTGTAC. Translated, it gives CASSLDPSQNTLY. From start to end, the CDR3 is CASSLDPSQNTLYF.

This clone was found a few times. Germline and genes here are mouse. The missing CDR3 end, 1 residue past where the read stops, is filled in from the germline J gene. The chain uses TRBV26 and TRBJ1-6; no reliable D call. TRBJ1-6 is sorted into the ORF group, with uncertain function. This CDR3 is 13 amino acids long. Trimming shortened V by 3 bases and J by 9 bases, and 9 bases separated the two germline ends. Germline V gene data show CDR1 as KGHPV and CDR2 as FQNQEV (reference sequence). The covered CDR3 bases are TGTGCCAGCAGTCTAGGAAACAGTTCGCCCCTCTAC. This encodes CASSLGNSSPLY. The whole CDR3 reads CASSLGNSSPLYF.

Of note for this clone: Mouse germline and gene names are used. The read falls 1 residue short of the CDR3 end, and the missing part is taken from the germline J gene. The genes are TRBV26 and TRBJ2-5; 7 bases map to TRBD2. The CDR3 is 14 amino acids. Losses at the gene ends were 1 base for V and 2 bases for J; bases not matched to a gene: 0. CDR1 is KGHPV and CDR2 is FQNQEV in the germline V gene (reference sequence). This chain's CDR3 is CASSLWGGQDTQYF. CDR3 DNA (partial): TGTGCCAGCAGTCTGTGGGGGGGCCAAGACACCCAGTAC.

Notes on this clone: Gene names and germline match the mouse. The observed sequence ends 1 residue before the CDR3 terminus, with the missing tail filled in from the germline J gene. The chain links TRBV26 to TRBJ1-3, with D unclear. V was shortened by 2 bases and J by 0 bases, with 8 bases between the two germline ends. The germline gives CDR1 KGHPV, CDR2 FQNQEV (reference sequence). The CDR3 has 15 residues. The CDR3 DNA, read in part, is TGTGCCAGCAGTCTGACAGAAAATTCTGGAAATACGCTCTAT. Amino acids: CASSLTENSGNTLY. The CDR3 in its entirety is CASSLTENSGNTLYF.

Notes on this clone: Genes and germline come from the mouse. CDR3 DNA, as far as it was read: TGTGCCAGCAGTCTGGGGGACAGGGGACAAAACACCTTGTAC. Its protein is CASSLGDRGQNTLY. The entire CDR3 is CASSLGDRGQNTLYF. V usage is TRBV26 and J usage is TRBJ2-4; TRBD1 aligns across 10 bases. The CDR3 extends 1 residue past the end of the read, so its final part is completed from the germline J gene. The CDR3 consists of 15 residues. Trimming removed 2 bases from V and 3 bases from J; junction bases left unmatched: 2. Germline V gene sequence: CDR1 KGHPV, CDR2 FQNQEV (reference sequence).

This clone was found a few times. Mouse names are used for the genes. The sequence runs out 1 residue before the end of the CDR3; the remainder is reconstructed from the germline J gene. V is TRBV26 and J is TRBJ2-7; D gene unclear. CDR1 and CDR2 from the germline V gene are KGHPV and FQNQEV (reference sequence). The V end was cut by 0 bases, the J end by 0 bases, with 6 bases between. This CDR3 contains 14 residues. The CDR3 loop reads CASSLSGSSYEQYF. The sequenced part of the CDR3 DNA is TGTGCCAGCAGTCTGTCAGGGAGCTCCTATGAACAGTAC. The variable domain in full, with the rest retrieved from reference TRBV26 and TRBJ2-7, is NSKVIQTPRYLVKGQGQKAKMRCIPEKGHPVVFWYQQNKNNEFKFLINFQNQEVLQQIDMTEKRFSAECPSNSPCSLEIQSSEAGDSALYLCASSLSGSSYEQYFGPGTRLTVL.

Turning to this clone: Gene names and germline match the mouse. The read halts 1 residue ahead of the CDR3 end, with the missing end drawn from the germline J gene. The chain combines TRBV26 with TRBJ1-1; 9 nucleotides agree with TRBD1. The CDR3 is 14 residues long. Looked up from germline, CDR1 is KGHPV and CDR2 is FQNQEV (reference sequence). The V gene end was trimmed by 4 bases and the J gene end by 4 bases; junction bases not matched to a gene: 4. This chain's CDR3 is CASSRGQGGTEVFF. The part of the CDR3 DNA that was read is TGTGCCAGCAGTCGGGGACAGGGAGGCACAGAAGTCTTC.

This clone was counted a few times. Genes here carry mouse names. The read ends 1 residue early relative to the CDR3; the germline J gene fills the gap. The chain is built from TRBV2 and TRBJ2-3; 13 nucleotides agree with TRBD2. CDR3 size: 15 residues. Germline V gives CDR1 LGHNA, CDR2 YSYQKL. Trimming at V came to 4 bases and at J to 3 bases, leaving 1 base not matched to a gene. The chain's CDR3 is CASSPDWGGAETLYF. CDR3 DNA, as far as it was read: TGTGCCAGCAGCCCGGACTGGGGGGGCGCAGAAACGCTGTAT.